This T cell receptor (beta chain) was sequenced in a study of shared clonotypes between healthy human individuals. For the study at large: Each donor's CD8 memory used one plate, CD8 naive two, each CD4 subset three.

Sequenced by immunoSEQ multiplex PCR; TCRdb stores in-frame clones only, minus some. Of over a million clones listed, around 78% were seen once; the top ten hold 0.55% to 0.7%. The germline CDR1 and CDR2 sequences are MDHEN and SYDVKM. The CDR3 spans 15 residues. The germline V and J ends were trimmed by 0 bases and 4 bases, with 12 bases remaining between them. Adult donors, all healthy and HIV-negative, had no recent acute infections or vaccinations. About this clone: Its target is not known.

Overall study results and limits: Clonotypes that were shared across a few donors made up around 5% of naive CD4 clonotypes.

The TCR was taken from a man aged 18 to 30 in good health. Some clones in this sample may be carry-over from other donors' samples. The sequenced sample was memory CD4+ T cells from PBMCs. Subset denoted: CD45RA-negative fraction. The rearrangement uses TRBV28 and TRBJ1-1; D uncertain. DNA for the CDR3: TGTGCCAGCAGTTTATGGGGTCCCACGGGCACTGAAGCTTTCTTT. Translating it yields CASSLWGPTGTEAFF. The whole variable domain, filled in from reference TRBV28 and TRBJ1-1, reads DVKVTQSSRYLVKRTGEKVFLECVQDMDHENMFWYRQDPGLGLRLIYFSYDVKMKEKGDIPEGYSVSREKKERFSLILESASTNQTSMYLCASSLWGPTGTEAFFGQGTRLTVV.